One sample yielded the 2 T cell receptor beta chains listed below, sequenced in a study of cytomegalovirus exposure and HLA in healthy donors. Amplification used 60 Vbeta primers and 13 Jbeta primers. Method: immunoSEQ multiplex PCR; TCRdb's copy keeps in-frame clones and lacks some. The sample holds fewer than 150,000 clones, about 78% seen once. Sequenced sample: PBMCs. Source of these receptors: a woman between 40 and 55 years old in good health and CMV-seropositive.

This clone has only a few counts. The chain recombines TRBV19 with TRBJ1-2; D perhaps matches TRBD1 (5 bases). CDR1 is LNHDA and CDR2 is SQIVND in the germline V gene (reference sequence). The CDR3 is made up of 19 amino acids. V lost 5 bases and J lost 0, with 25 bases in between. The CDR3, as DNA: TGTGCCAGTAGTCTTAGGCCGGGCAGACAGCCTTCAACTAACTATGGCTACACCTTC. Protein: CASSLRPGRQPSTNYGYTF.

The gene calls are TRBV9 and TRBJ1-1; D is ambiguous. With 0 bases removed from V and 1 base from J, the gap between germline ends came to 7 bases. The CDR3 sequence is 14 residues long. Per the germline V gene, CDR1 is SGDLS and CDR2 is YYNGEE. Written as DNA, the CDR3 is TGTGCCAGCAGCGTAGGCCTACCGAACACTGAAGCTTTCTTT. Its protein is CASSVGLPNTEAFF.